Shown below are 21 T cell receptor beta chains from a single sample sequenced in a study of T cell responses to AZD1222 COVID-19 vaccine. Some clones are missing from TCRdb's copy, which holds only in-frame ones; the method was immunoSEQ multiplex PCR. This table holds 150,000 to 200,000 clones, 91% found once. The source material was peripheral blood, sampled 28 days after the second AZD1222 dose. These receptors were obtained from an adult who received the AZD1222 COVID-19 vaccine.

The chain uses TRBV4-2 and TRBJ1-2; the D is unclear. V lost 0 bases to trimming and J lost 6 bases, with 5 bases between them. CDR3 length equals 12 residues. Germline CDR1 LGHNA, CDR2 YNFKEQ. CDR3 amino acids: CASSQDGDGYTF. CDR3 bases: TGTGCCAGCAGCCAAGATGGGGATGGCTACACCTTC.

This clone was seen a handful of times. This sequence joins TRBV6-4 and TRBJ2-1; a possible D gene is TRBD2 (7 bases). Germline values: CDR1 MRHNA, CDR2 SNTAGT. This CDR3 has 16 amino acids. Between the trimmed V and J ends, which lost 4 bases and 4 bases, there was a span of 17 bases. The CDR3 sequence is CASSVSRGRGYNEQFF. The CDR3 coding sequence is TGTGCCAGCAGTGTCTCGAGGGGGAGGGGATACAATGAGCAGTTCTTC.

This chain joins TRBV27 and TRBJ1-2; the match to TRBD1 covers 10 bases. The CDR3 consists of 16 residues. Germline CDR1 and CDR2: MNHEY and SMNVEV (reference sequence). V dropped 6 bases and J dropped 0; count of bases not matched to a gene: 7. The DNA of the CDR3 is TGTGCCAGCAGGGCGACAGGGGGCCCCACTAACTATGGCTACACCTTC. This codes for CASRATGGPTNYGYTF.

This clone was seen once. The J gene is TRBJ2-2, the V gene TRBV2, with 12 bases identical to TRBD2. Germline V gene lookup returns CDR1 SNHLY and CDR2 FYNNEI. V was clipped by 11 bases and J by 6 bases; unmatched bases: 7. The CDR3 runs to 14 residues. The CDR3 loop reads CAGGLAGFAGELFF. DNA for the CDR3: TGTGCCGGAGGACTAGCGGGATTTGCCGGGGAGCTGTTTTTT.

V is TRBV5-6 and J is TRBJ1-2, with D unclear. V shed 1 base and J shed 3 bases, with 10 bases lying between them. Germline V CDR1 and CDR2: SGHDT, YYEEEE. The CDR3 contains 14 residues. CDR3 sequence (DNA): TGTGCCAGCAGCTTGTTAGGGATTCACTATGGCTACACCTTC. Its translation: CASSLLGIHYGYTF.

The V and J genes are TRBV7-9 and TRBJ2-6, with D possibly TRBD2 on 5 matching bases. V was shortened by 5 bases and J by 3 bases, with 11 bases between the two germline ends. This CDR3 is 15 amino acids long. CDR1 and CDR2 (germline): SEHNR, FQNEAQ (reference sequence). The DNA of the CDR3 is TGTGCCAGCAGCACCGGAGGAAGTGGGGCCAACGTCCTGACTTTC. Translation: CASSTGGSGANVLTF. Looking up the rest from reference TRBV7-9 and TRBJ2-6 gives the full variable domain: DTGVSQNPRHKITKRGQNVTFRCDPISEHNRLYWYRQTLGQGPEFLTYFQNEAQLEKSRLLSDRFSAERPKGSFSTLEIQRTEQGDSAMYLCASSTGGSGANVLTFGAGSRLTVL.

This clone was detected only once. The chain combines TRBV28 with TRBJ2-3, with 7 bases aligning to TRBD1. In germline, CDR1 is MDHEN, CDR2 SYDVKM. The length of the CDR3 is 16 residues. The junction had 4 bases not matched to a gene; V was cut back by 1 base and J by 0 bases. The CDR3, as DNA: TGTGCCAGCAGTTTATTAGGGGGCGGGAGCACAGATACGCAGTATTTT. Its protein product is CASSLLGGGSTDTQYF.

This rearrangement joins TRBV30 to TRBJ2-7; D remains ambiguous. The CDR3 loop spans 11 amino acids. Germline CDR1 reads GTSNPN; CDR2 reads SVGIG (reference sequence). CDR3 sequence: CAILTSYEQYF. The DNA of the CDR3 is TGTGCTATACTGACGTCCTACGAGCAGTACTTC.

The V gene is TRBV11-2, the J gene TRBJ2-1; 9 bases are shared with TRBD2. Germline V lookup: CDR1 SGHAT, CDR2 FQNNGV. CDR3 length equals 18 residues. The V segment lost 2 bases and the J segment 2 bases; nucleotides outside the gene matches: 10. Here the CDR3 DNA reads TGTGCCAGCAGCTTAAGGTCCAGCGGGGGGCTCACCTACAATGAGCAGTTCTTC. Its translation is CASSLRSSGGLTYNEQFF.

CDR3 sequence: CASSQDLRGTNSGNTIYF. The CDR3, as DNA: TGTGCCAGCAGCCAAGATCTAAGGGGGACCAACTCTGGAAACACCATATATTTT. This chain uses TRBV4-2 with TRBJ1-3; a possible D gene is TRBD1 (6 bases). V dropped 0 bases and J dropped 0 bases, with 15 bases sitting between them. This CDR3 is 18 amino acids long. CDR1 and CDR2 from the germline V gene are LGHNA and YNFKEQ.

The chain joins TRBV13 to TRBJ2-7; weak D call: TRBD2 (5 bases). The germline V and J ends were trimmed by 1 base and 2 bases, with 6 bases remaining between them. This CDR3 spans 13 amino acids. CDR1 and CDR2 from the germline V gene are PRHDT and FYEKMQ (reference sequence). The CDR3: CASSLAGTYEQYF. As DNA, the CDR3 is TGTGCCAGCAGCTTAGCGGGGACCTACGAGCAGTACTTC.

This chain connects TRBV19 to TRBJ2-2, with no clear D. This CDR3 contains 12 residues. Germline V CDR1 and CDR2: LNHDA, SQIVND (reference sequence). V lost 8 bases and J 6 bases, leaving 10 bases between the germline ends. The CDR3 DNA sequence: TGTGCCAGTCTACGGGCAGCCGGGGAGCTGTTTTTT. Residues: CASLRAAGELFF.

The V call is TRBV2, the J call TRBJ2-1; 7 bases map to TRBD2. Germline assignment: CDR1 SNHLY and CDR2 FYNNEI. The V and J ends lost 1 base and 6 bases, in that order; junction bases with no gene match: 3. This CDR3 region has 14 residues. CDR3 protein: CASSEVPSGNEQFF. In DNA form, the CDR3 reads TGTGCCAGCAGTGAAGTGCCTAGCGGCAATGAGCAGTTCTTC. Full variable domain (remainder filled in from reference TRBV2 and TRBJ2-1): EPEVTQTPSHQVTQMGQEVILRCVPISNHLYFYWYRQILGQKVEFLVSFYNNEISEKSEIFDDQFSVERPDGSNFTLKIRSTKLEDSAMYFCASSEVPSGNEQFFGPGTRLTVL.

The chain is built from TRBV5-1 and TRBJ1-1; D not resolved. Trimming left V 1 base short and J 0 bases short, with 13 bases between. CDR1 and CDR2 (germline): SGHRS, YFSETQ. This CDR3 spans 16 amino acids. CDR3: CASSLHPGTMNTEAFF. The CDR3, as DNA: TGCGCCAGCAGCTTGCATCCAGGAACTATGAACACTGAAGCTTTCTTT.

The J gene is TRBJ1-2, the V gene TRBV14; no firm D call. The length of the CDR3 is 12 residues. Trimming removed 4 bases from V and 9 bases from J, with 12 bases in between. CDR1 is SGHDN, CDR2 FVKESK, per germline. This chain's CDR3 is CASSPGFGSYTF. In nucleotides, the CDR3 is TGTGCCAGCAGCCCGGGGTTTGGGAGCTACACCTTC.

V and J are TRBV7-3 and TRBJ2-2; a weak D match, TRBD2 (6 bases). The CDR3 is 15 amino acids. CDR1 and CDR2 from the germline V gene are SGHTA and FQGTGA. Trimming shortened V by 1 base and J by 5 bases, and 11 bases separated the two germline ends. The CDR3 bases are TGTGCCAGCAGCTTAATTTGGGGGGTGACCGGGGAGCTGTTTTTT. Protein product: CASSLIWGVTGELFF.

This chain links TRBV6-4 with TRBJ1-1; D perhaps matches TRBD1 (6 bases). Germline-derived CDR1 and CDR2 are MRHNA and SNTAGT. V lost 6 bases and J 5 bases, leaving 13 bases between the germline ends. This CDR3 contains 13 residues. As DNA, the CDR3 is TGTGCCAGCAGCCGAGGGGGGGAAACTGAAGCTTTCTTT. The encoded protein is CASSRGGETEAFF.

The V and J genes are TRBV9 and TRBJ2-1; D is unclear. The CDR3 has 14 amino acids. Germline V lookup: CDR1 SGDLS, CDR2 YYNGEE. V shed 0 bases and J shed 5 bases, with 9 bases lying between them. This CDR3 is CASSVGSADNEQFF. The DNA of the CDR3 is TGTGCCAGCAGCGTAGGGTCGGCAGACAATGAGCAGTTCTTC.

This rearrangement joins TRBV6-5 to TRBJ1-6, with 7 bases aligning to TRBD1. The CDR3 runs 14 residues. Germline values: CDR1 MNHEY, CDR2 SVGAGI. J gave up 9 bases and V 7 bases, and 9 bases lay outside the gene matches. The CDR3 sequence: CASNRDRVTSPLHF. CDR3 nucleotides: TGTGCCAGCAACAGAGACAGGGTTACTTCACCCCTCCACTTT.

This clone occurred once. The genes are TRBV5-1 and TRBJ2-1, with 7 bases identical to TRBD2. CDR1 SGHRS and CDR2 YFSETQ come from the germline V gene. The CDR3 has 17 residues. J gave up 2 bases and V 6 bases, and 14 bases lay outside the gene matches. CDR3 protein: CASKFGEIAGTYNEQFF. The CDR3, as DNA: TGCGCCAGCAAATTTGGGGAGATAGCGGGTACCTACAATGAGCAGTTCTTC.

This chain links TRBV7-9 with TRBJ1-1; TRBD1 matches at 9 bases. The trim removed 2 bases at V and 4 bases at J, leaving 2 bases unmatched. Looked up from germline, CDR1 is SEHNR and CDR2 is FQNEAQ (reference sequence). This CDR3 is 14 amino acids long. For the CDR3, the DNA is TGTGCCAGCAGCTTATTGGGACAGGGCACTGAAGCTTTCTTT. Protein sequence: CASSLLGQGTEAFF. The variable domain in full, with the rest retrieved from reference TRBV7-9 and TRBJ1-1, is DTGVSQNPRHKITKRGQNVTFRCDPISEHNRLYWYRQTLGQGPEFLTYFQNEAQLEKSRLLSDRFSAERPKGSFSTLEIQRTEQGDSAMYLCASSLLGQGTEAFFGQGTRLTVV.